A selection of T cell receptor beta chains follows, all from one sample in a study of T cell changes during pregnancy in multiple sclerosis. TCRdb's copy holds only in-frame clones and misses some; the assay was immunoSEQ multiplex PCR. The sample includes some 97,000 clones, approximately 94% of them seen just once. Specimen: peripheral blood, collected before pregnancy. These receptors were collected from a female donor with multiple sclerosis, enrolled in a pregnancy study. Both conserved end residues are part of each CDR3. A D gene is named only where the DNA matches it firmly. Expanded clones are given a class, and other clones once, few, many or no size at all.

v_call	clone_size	d_call	j_call	cdr3_nt	cdr3_aa
TRBV9	NA	NA	TRBJ2-1	TGTGCCAGCTTAGCTAAGCGGGTTGCCTACAATGAGCAGTTCTTC	CASLAKRVAYNEQFF
TRBV11-3	NA	NA	TRBJ2-2	TGTGCCAGCAGCCCGGCCGGGTCCGTCACCGGGGAGCTGTTTTTT	CASSPAGSVTGELFF
TRBV4-3	NA	TRBD2	TRBJ2-2	TGCGCCAGCAGCCTCACCGGGACTAGCGGATACACCGGGGAGCTGTTTTTT	CASSLTGTSGYTGELFF
TRBV11-3	NA	TRBD1	TRBJ1-5	TGTGCCAGCAGCCCGGCACCGGGACAGGACAATAGCAATCAGCCCCAGCATTTT	CASSPAPGQDNSNQPQHF
TRBV13	NA	TRBD1	TRBJ1-3	TGTGCCAGCAGCAACTGGGACAGGGGGCCTGGAAACACCATATATTTT	CASSNWDRGPGNTIYF
TRBV4-2	NA	NA	TRBJ1-4	TGTGCCAGCAGCCAACCCCCGGGACAAAGAAATGAAAAACTGTTTTTT	CASSQPPGQRNEKLFF
TRBV9	NA	TRBD1	TRBJ2-7	TGTGCCAGCAGCGTAGGGACAGGGGCCTACGAGCAGTACTTC	CASSVGTGAYEQYF
TRBV5-6	NA	TRBD1	TRBJ1-1	TGTGCCAGCAGGTACACAGGGGACACTGAAGCTTTCTTT	CASRYTGDTEAFF
TRBV10-3	NA	TRBD1	TRBJ1-2	TGTGCCATCAGTATCCCCGATAGAGACAGGGATAAATATGGCTACACCTTC	CAISIPDRDRDKYGYTF
TRBV29-1	NA	TRBD2	TRBJ2-7	TGCAGCGTTGAAGGGCTAGCGGGGTCCTACGAGCAGTACTTC	CSVEGLAGSYEQYF
TRBV25-1	NA	TRBD2	TRBJ2-7	TGTGCCAGCAGTGATAGCGGGAGGGACTCCTACGAGCAGTACTTC	CASSDSGRDSYEQYF
TRBV11-2	NA	TRBD1	TRBJ1-2	TGTGCCAGCAGCCCACAGGGGGCAGGGCGTAACTATGGCTACACCTTC	CASSPQGAGRNYGYTF
TRBV18	once	NA	TRBJ2-5	TGTGCCAGCTCACCACTGGGCCCAGAGACCCAGTACTTC	CASSPLGPETQYF
TRBV6-8	NA	TRBD2	TRBJ2-5	TGTGCCAGCAGTTATCCCGGACTAGCAGAGACCCAGTACTTC	CASSYPGLAETQYF
TRBV5-4	NA	NA	TRBJ2-1	TGTGCCAGCAGCTCGGGTACGGTCGTCGGCAATGAGCAGTTCTTC	CASSSGTVVGNEQFF
TRBV27	NA	NA	TRBJ1-1	TGTGCCAGCAGTCCCCGGGAGGCTTGGAGAGCTTTCTTT	CASSPREAWRAFF
TRBV5-1	NA	NA	TRBJ2-2	TGCGCCAGCAGCAGGACTGAGCTTGCGGCCACCGGGGAGCTGTTTTTT	CASSRTELAATGELFF
TRBV5-1	NA	NA	TRBJ2-7	TGCGCCAGCAGCTTGGGGGACACGGCTCCCACGGAGCAGTACTTC	CASSLGDTAPTEQYF
TRBV5-6	NA	NA	TRBJ1-1	TGTGCCAGCCTCCTCGGCGGTAACACTGAAGCTTTCTTT	CASLLGGNTEAFF
TRBV27	NA	NA	TRBJ1-2	TGTGCCAGCAGTTTCGGGGGTCGTGGCTACACCTTC	CASSFGGRGYTF
TRBV5-1	NA	NA	TRBJ2-5	TGCGCCAGCAGCTTGGATAGCCCGGAGGAGACCCAGTACTTC	CASSLDSPEETQYF